This TCR beta chain emerged from a study of cytomegalovirus exposure and HLA in healthy donors. The PCR had 60 Vbeta and 13 Jbeta primers. Sequencing used immunoSEQ multiplex PCR; TCRdb keeps in-frame clones, though not all of them. The sample contains a few hundred thousand clones, 65% to 85% of which appear only once. Only a few counts were recorded for this clone. Its antigen is unknown. This CDR3 comprises 14 residues. J was trimmed by 5 bases and V by 2 bases; bases with no gene match: 4. Per the germline V gene, CDR1 is SGHTS and CDR2 is YDEGEE. Points from the study as a whole: Prior analysis indicated that the majority of TCR beta V segments exhibited productivity approximately 87% or approximately 30% of the time. CMV serostatus stood as the only immune exposure information on hand.

Sequencing was done on a sample of PBMCs. The receptor was derived from a man between 25 and 39 years old in good health and CMV-seronegative. The V gene is TRBV5-8, the J gene TRBJ1-5; TRBD1 matches 7 bases. The CDR3 here is CASSFRGRDQPQHF. The CDR3 DNA reads as TGTGCCAGCAGCTTTAGGGGGCGGGATCAGCCCCAGCATTTT.